This note documents a single T cell receptor (beta chain) sequence. This receptor's antigen is unknown. A read error may be the cause here, since a much bigger clone is one base away. Library prep was done by 5' RACE. Sequenced using an Illumina HiSeq 2500. A second about 7 to 12 cycle PCR used a sample-barcoded 5' primer and a J-beta primer mix. A template-switch 5' adaptor carrying 12 random nucleotides introduced a unique molecular identifier onto each TCR beta cDNA molecule. At least 2.5 million CDR3-containing paired-end reads were obtained from each sample. All of the RNA was converted into first-strand cDNA using the Mint cDNA synthesis kit, with a TRBC-specific oligonucleotide serving as the primer. After uracil-DNA glycosylase treatment, a first 18-cycle PCR used universal primers M1SS and BC2_uni_R on all cDNA. On the authors' methods: Normalization of each sample was performed by random selection of 1 million high-quality reads, each carrying a distinct molecular identifier. Instead of being binned into consensus sequences, reads that shared molecular identifiers were thrown out. MiTCR, run with a Q25 quality threshold and the strictest error-elimination algorithm, handled CDR3 identification, clonotype clustering and error correction. A nonparametric unseen species model using Euler transformation provided a lower-bound estimate of total TCR beta diversity. TCRdb reanalyzed the raw reads on its own, using fastp at Q25 for trimming and MiXCR for clone calling, and kept in-frame beta chains. Identical CDR3 proteins give one entry, which carries the most common genes and DNA. TCRdb, not the authors, supplied the V and J calls. The sample yields about 650,000 distinct CDR3 sequences; about 34% were counted once. The leading ten clones occupy over 15% of the sample.

The data stem from a study of blood T cells in healthy people across ages (dated by TCRdb to 2013 to 2016). Some background on the complete study: In model experiments, template switching captured roughly one uniquely barcoded TCR beta cDNA molecule for every two T cells. Two additional independent replicas of 1 million unique cDNA reads from the same blood draw were analyzed for two donors (one aged 18 to 29 and one aged 80 or older). To avoid experimental bias, donors of different ages were distributed randomly across sequencing lanes. The donors were divided into four age groups: young (average around 15 years), middle-aged (about 39), aged (approximately 59) and long-lived (about 90). Age-related changes in TCR beta repertoire diversity were measured in the study by deep sequencing normalized with unique cDNA molecular identifiers. Overall results and qualifications from the work: Estimates of total diversity from one million sequenced T cells were regarded as lower bounds and underestimates. Bulk unsorted PBMC profiling prevented conclusive comparison of naive and antigen-experienced compartments. Observed TCR beta diversity correlated strongly with the percentage of naive T cells measured by flow cytometry. Donor CMV infection status was unknown, potentially confounding age-related changes in expanded clonotypes. Compared with the aged group, the long-lived group had more naive CD4+ T cells, fewer expanded clones and increased TCR diversity, suggesting age selection. As age increased, observed TCR beta diversity per million T cells dropped in a roughly linear way, and a significant reduction was already evident by age 40.

At the junction V is shortened by 4 bases and J by 4 bases, with 13 bases in between. Inclusive of the bounding cysteine and phenylalanine, the CDR3 is 14 residues long. This entry keeps only the CDR3 DNA: 42 bases, framed from base 1. Sequences MGHDK (CDR1) and SYGVNS (CDR2) are obtained from the germline V gene. The donors were roughly 40 Caucasian individuals from Russia, aged roughly 6 to 100 years, who were systemically healthy. Ten milliliters of peripheral blood were drawn from each donor into EDTA-treated Vacutainer tubes. Ficoll-Paque density-gradient centrifugation was used to isolate PBMCs, with at least 6.5 million obtained per sample. Trizol reagent was used to extract total RNA from PBMCs, with at least 6 micrograms per sample. For every donor, flow cytometry on a PBMC aliquot measured the percentage of naive CD45RAhigh/CD27high T cells.

The rearrangement combines TRBV25-1 with TRBJ1-2; no D gene is confidently identified. The receptor comes from a woman of 80 years or more in good health. Donor details come from another sample of the same person, matched by shared clones. Sequences were obtained from blood. The nucleotide sequence is TGTGCCAGCAGTGCCGACGGGCCACCCTATGGCTACACCTTC. Translated, it reads CASSADGPPYGYTF.